Listed below are T cell receptor beta chains from one sample, sequenced in a study of T cells in Graves' hyperthyroidism and ophthalmopathy. TCRdb called the multiplex PCR reads again in MiXCR, with one record for every CDR3 protein. The sample comprises hundreds of thousands of distinct CDR3 sequences, around 20% of which are singletons, and roughly 30% rests with the top ten. The sample comprised blood. Every receptor here comes from a man aged 25 to 40 with Graves' ophthalmopathy. Each CDR3 is given with its conserved first and last residue. The D gene is left open where the match is weak. Clone size is stated in some rows and not others, as once, few, many or a class when expanded.

d_call clone_size j_call v_call cdr3_nt cdr3_aa
- few TRBJ1-3 TRBV6-6 TGTGCCAGCAGTTACTTTGGGCCGTCCAGCTCTGGAAACACCATATATTTT CASSYFGPSSSGNTIYF
- few TRBJ2-1 TRBV20-1 TGCAGTGCCGTGGCGGGCGGCCCCTACAATGAGCAGTTCTTC CSAVAGGPYNEQFF
- few TRBJ2-5 TRBV4-1 TGCGCCAGCAGCCAACAGGGTACAGGGGAGACCCAGTACTTC CASSQQGTGETQYF
TRBD2 - TRBJ2-1 TRBV19 TGTGCCAGTAGTCGACTAGCGGATGAGCAGTTCTTC CASSRLADEQFF
TRBD2 many TRBJ2-7 TRBV28 TGTGCCAGCAGGGGACTAGCCCCCCTCGGCGAGCAGTACTTC CASRGLAPLGEQYF
- once TRBJ2-1 TRBV27 TGTGCCAGCAGCCGTCAGGGGAGGGCCCTCGGTGAGCAGTTCTTC CASSRQGRALGEQFF
- - TRBJ2-3 TRBV10-1 TGCGCCAGCAGTGAGTCAGGACACGCGACTAGCACAGATACGCAGTATTTT CASSESGHATSTDTQYF
- many TRBJ2-7 TRBV20-1 TGCAGTGCGGACAAGAGCTCCTACGAGCAGTACTTC CSADKSSYEQYF
- few TRBJ1-1 TRBV4-1 TGCGCCAGCAGCCAAGAACTTGGCGTGAACACTGAAGCTTTCTTT CASSQELGVNTEAFF
- many TRBJ2-1 TRBV12-3/TRBV12-4 TGTGCCAGCAGACAAGACAGATACAATGAGCAGTTCTTC CASRQDRYNEQFF
- once TRBJ2-2 TRBV14 TGTGCCAGCAGCCCTGCGATCCGTGGCCACCGCACCGGGGAGCTGTTTTTT CASSPAIRGHRTGELFF
- many TRBJ1-1 TRBV6-2/TRBV6-3 TGTGCCAGCACCACGGCGGTGCCGGAGCGTGGAGTGAACACTGAAGCTTTCTTT CASTTAVPERGVNTEAFF
TRBD2 - TRBJ2-2 TRBV5-1 TGCGCCAGCAGCTTGAGCGGGAGGAAGGACACCGGGGAGCTGTTTTTT CASSLSGRKDTGELFF
- few TRBJ2-2 TRBV10-1 TGCGCCAGCAGTATTGTGCGCACCGGGGAGCTGTTTTTT CASSIVRTGELFF
- once TRBJ1-1 TRBV4-2 TGTGCCAGCAGCCAAGATCAGTGGACGGGCGGCCTCGCTTTCTTT CASSQDQWTGGLAFF
- - TRBJ2-3 TRBV9 TGTGCCAGCAGCGTAGCTGGGGCAGATACGCAGTATTTT CASSVAGADTQYF
TRBD2 - TRBJ2-6 TRBV19 TGTGCCAGTACCTGGACTAGCGCTTACTCTGGGGCCAACGTCCTGACTTTC CASTWTSAYSGANVLTF
- - TRBJ2-3 TRBV14 TGTGCCAGCAGCATACGGGACTTCACAGATACGCAGTATTTT CASSIRDFTDTQYF
- many TRBJ2-3 TRBV2 TGTGCCATGTGGGAAGGGACAAAGGGCACAGATACGCAGTATTTT CAMWEGTKGTDTQYF
- few TRBJ2-3 TRBV27 TGTGCCAGCAGTCCTCCCCCCCTCCATAGCACAGATACGCAGTATTTT CASSPPPLHSTDTQYF
TRBD2 - TRBJ2-3 TRBV7-2 TGTGCCAGCAGCTTCCTCCCAGGGACAGAAGCGGGAGGATCCACAGATACGCAGTATTTT CASSFLPGTEAGGSTDTQYF
- few TRBJ1-4 TRBV6-5 TGTGCCAGCAGTTACTCGAGTCAGCCAGATGAAAAACTGTTTTTT CASSYSSQPDEKLFF
TRBD1 few TRBJ1-6 TRBV4-2 TGTGCCAGCAGCCAAGACCCCCGGGACAGGGATGGGGGGTCACCCCTCCACTTT CASSQDPRDRDGGSPLHF
- many TRBJ1-5 TRBV2 TGTGCCAGCAGTGAAGATGAGGGAAGCAATCAGCCCCAGCATTTT CASSEDEGSNQPQHF
- - TRBJ2-7 TRBV20-1 TGCAGTGCTAACCCACTAGCCGGCCCTTCTTCCTACGAGCAGTACTTC CSANPLAGPSSYEQYF
- - TRBJ1-5 TRBV28 TGTGCCAGCAGTTTAGGGTCTAGCGGGGGCAATGAGCCCCAGCATTTT CASSLGSSGGNEPQHF
- few TRBJ2-3 TRBV29-1 TGCAGCGTTGAAGATCTCCGGAGGGGGGACACAGATACGCAGTATTTT CSVEDLRRGDTDTQYF
- - TRBJ1-1 TRBV30 TGTGCCTGGAAGGGAACCCTTTGGACTGAAGCTTTCTTT CAWKGTLWTEAFF
TRBD1 many TRBJ1-5 TRBV12-3/TRBV12-4 TGTGCCAGCAGTCGCGACAGGGGGAACAATCAGCCCCAGCATTTT CASSRDRGNNQPQHF
TRBD2 many TRBJ2-7 TRBV11-1 TGTGCCAGCAGCCGACTAGCGGGCTCCTACGAGCAGTACTTC CASSRLAGSYEQYF
TRBD1 - TRBJ2-2 TRBV3-1 TGTGCCAGCGCCCAGGGGGCCCCCGGGGAGCTGTTTTTT CASAQGAPGELFF
- - TRBJ1-2 TRBV6-1 TGTGCCAGCAGCCGAGGTTGGGGTTCTCATGGCTACACCTTC CASSRGWGSHGYTF
- - TRBJ1-2 TRBV6-1 TGTGCCAGCAGCCAGACAGTCTTATCCGGGGATGGCTACACCTTC CASSQTVLSGDGYTF
TRBD2 - TRBJ2-2 TRBV24-1 TGTGCCACCAGCGCCGGGACTAGCGCCATCACCGGGGAGCTGTTTTTT CATSAGTSAITGELFF
- many TRBJ1-5 TRBV7-2 TGTGCCAGCAGCTCCCGAGGGGGGGACCATAGCAATCAGCCCCAGCATTTT CASSSRGGDHSNQPQHF
- - TRBJ1-5 TRBV12-3/TRBV12-4 TGTGCCAGCAGTTTAGAGCAAGTCAATCAGCCCCAGCATTTT CASSLEQVNQPQHF
TRBD2 few TRBJ2-5 TRBV3-1 TGTGCCAGCAGCGGAGGAACGGGCGGGAGGTCGGAGACCCAGTACTTC CASSGGTGGRSETQYF
- - TRBJ2-7 TRBV28 TGTGCCAGCGGTCGACCCGGCAGGGTCAACGAGCAGTACTTC CASGRPGRVNEQYF
TRBD1 - TRBJ1-1 TRBV11-2 TGTGCCAGCAGCGAAAGGGGGCCCCATATGAACACTGAAGCTTTCTTT CASSERGPHMNTEAFF
- few TRBJ1-1 TRBV6-5 TGTGCCAGCAGTAACCCTGGGGGGGGTGAAGCTTTCTTT CASSNPGGGEAFF